The source of this TCR beta chain is a study of blood T cells in healthy people across ages. Study observations and caveats: Researchers said unsorted PBMCs prevented a conclusive naive versus antigen-experienced comparison. Aged donors had fewer naive CD4+ cells and lower diversity than long-lived donors.

Regarding this clonotype: Antigen unknown.

The CDR3 runs 15 residues. CDR1 is DFQATT, CDR2 SNEGSKA, per germline (reference sequence). Primed by a sample-barcoded 5' primer and a J-beta primer mix, a second PCR proceeded for 7 to 11 cycles. One entry per CDR3 protein results from TCRdb running MiXCR on the 5' RACE reads. Of roughly 1,800,000 distinct CDR3 sequences listed, less than 50% are singletons. V usage is TRBV20-1 and J usage is TRBJ2-4; no definite D call. The DNA end is a closer match to TRBJ2-7, so the J assignment may be wrong. The sequencing sample was made of blood. The TCR sequence derives from a middle-aged woman in good health. The CDR3 bases are TGCAGTGCTAGAGATGGCTCCCTTAGGGCCAGCGAGCAGTACTTC. Translating gives CSARDGSLRASEQYF.